The text below deals with one T cell receptor (beta chain). The antigen remains undetermined. These data come from a study of breast tumors, draining lymph nodes, adjacent tissues. Findings and caveats of the study: Tumor T cell lymph node origin was a supported hypothesis, not proven. Tumor repertoires ranked between lymph nodes and nontumor tissue in diversity, with V and J gene preferences. Luminal-like breast cancer showed significantly higher tumor–nontumor repertoire similarity than basal-like.

Samples came from axillary lymph nodes draining the breast cancer. The ends lost 6 bases at V and 10 bases at J; junction bases unmatched: 7. The CDR3 extends over 14 amino acids. Germline values: CDR1 SNHLY, CDR2 FYNNEI. TCRdb recomputed calls from the multiplex PCR reads with MiXCR, one row per CDR3 protein. Here the sample spans about 200,000 distinct CDR3 sequences, less than 35% being singletons. The chain employs TRBV2 and TRBJ1-6; 9 positions agree with TRBD1. This TCR derives from a female donor with breast cancer. Some clones in this sample may be carry-over from other donors' samples. Source material: axillary lymph node tissue. The CDR3 nucleotides read TGTGCCAGCAGCCTACAGGGGGCTATCTCACCCCTCCACTTT. This gives the protein CASSLQGAISPLHF.